One and the same sample provided the 8 T cell receptor beta chains below, sequenced in a study of vaccination effects on CD4 cells after COVID-19. These receptors have no known antigen. CD4+ T cells specific for antigen were expanded with viral peptide pools by the ViraFEST assay before sequencing. At the end of about 10 days of culture, CD4+ T cells were isolated. It was two doses of either the BNT162b2 or mRNA-1273 vaccine that participants received. Measured with immunoSEQ multiplex PCR; TCRdb has only the in-frame clones, and not every one. The data hold about 16,000 clones, with 76% observed a single time. Sequences were derived from CD4+ T cells from PBMCs cultured with HCoV-NL63 spike peptides, sampled after COVID-19 vaccination. The source of these receptors is a human donor who received a COVID-19 vaccine.

The gene calls are TRBV5-6 and TRBJ2-1; 11 bases align to TRBD1. The CDR3 has 14 amino acids. With V trimmed by 4 bases and J by 8 bases, 5 bases remained unmatched. In germline, CDR1 is SGHDT, CDR2 YYEEEE. CDR3 nucleotide sequence: TGTGCCAGCAGCCCGGACAGGGGGCTGGATGAGCAGTTCTTC. Translation gives CASSPDRGLDEQFF.

The chain uses TRBV6-5 and TRBJ1-1; a possible D gene is TRBD1 (5 bases). The CDR3 is made up of 15 amino acids. V lost 0 bases and J lost 5, with 13 bases in between. Germline lookup yields CDR1 MNHEY and CDR2 SVGAGI. CDR3 sequence reads: CASSYSLEGRTEAFF. The CDR3 DNA is TGTGCCAGCAGTTACTCGTTGGAGGGACGGACTGAAGCTTTCTTT.

The V gene is TRBV5-1, the J gene TRBJ1-1; D possibly corresponds to TRBD1 (5 bases). The CDR3 runs to 15 residues. V lost 5 bases and J 0 bases, leaving 14 bases between the germline ends. CDR1 and CDR2 from the germline V gene are SGHRS and YFSETQ. The CDR3 region is CASSIAGTLNTEAFF. The CDR3 DNA follows: TGCGCCAGCAGTATCGCTGGGACGCTGAACACTGAAGCTTTCTTT.

This sequence joins TRBV10-2 and TRBJ1-1; D remains ambiguous. The CDR3 consists of 15 residues. V shed 6 bases and J shed 2 bases, with 16 bases lying between them. Germline V lookup: CDR1 WSHSY, CDR2 SAAADI. The CDR3 DNA follows: TGCGCCAGCAGCTTGATGCCCGTTTCCAACACTGAAGCTTTCTTT. Translation: CASSLMPVSNTEAFF.

This clone was seen a handful of times. The chain employs TRBV7-9 and TRBJ1-2; 8 bases match TRBD1. CDR1 SEHNR and CDR2 FQNEAQ come from the germline V gene (reference sequence). The CDR3 loop spans 14 amino acids. Trimming took 6 bases from V and 4 from J; bases not matched to a gene: 7. The CDR3 is CASSSGTGSYGYTF. The CDR3 nucleotides read TGTGCCAGCAGTTCCGGGACAGGATCCTATGGCTACACCTTC.

This clone appeared a few times. The rearrangement links TRBV7-9 to TRBJ2-3; no clear D gene. The CDR3 length is 12 residues. V lost 1 base and J lost 7, with 6 bases in between. Germline V gives CDR1 SEHNR, CDR2 FQNEAQ (reference sequence). The CDR3 DNA sequence: TGTGCCAGCAGCTTAGTTTTCCATACGCAGTATTTT. Translation gives CASSLVFHTQYF.

This clone was detected a few times. J is TRBJ1-2 and V is TRBV6-5; D is ambiguous. The CDR3 is made up of 13 amino acids. Germline V CDR1 and CDR2: MNHEY, SVGAGI. V was cut by 6 bases and J by 7 bases, with 15 bases left in between. The CDR3 spells CASSLQSWGGYTF. CDR3 nucleotides: TGTGCCAGCAGCCTACAGAGTTGGGGTGGCTACACCTTC.

The gene calls are TRBV27 and TRBJ1-6; 7 nucleotides line up with TRBD1. With 5 bases clipped from V and 12 bases from J, the junction kept 4 bases outside the gene matches. Per germline, CDR1 MNHEY and CDR2 SMNVEV (reference sequence). The CDR3 is made up of 12 amino acids. The CDR3 protein is CASSSTGEPLHF. The CDR3 DNA reads TGTGCCAGCAGTAGCACAGGGGAACCCCTCCACTTT.